Below are 19 T cell receptor beta chains sequenced from a single sample in a study of cytomegalovirus exposure and HLA in healthy donors. Primers for the PCR totalled 60 Vbeta and 13 Jbeta. Clones were sequenced by immunoSEQ multiplex PCR, and TCRdb holds only the in-frame ones, with some missing. The sample lists around 120,000 clones; 8% to 10% were seen once. Sequenced input: PBMCs. The receptors shown here come from a man aged 25-45 years in good health and CMV-seronegative.

CDR3 in amino acids: CARSFDSSYEQYF. The CDR3 bases are TGTGCCAGAAGCTTTGACAGCTCCTACGAGCAGTACTTC. The chain combines TRBV5-3 with TRBJ2-7; weak D call: TRBD1 (5 bases). TRBV5-3 is an ORF; its function is uncertain. V lost 2 bases, J lost 0 bases, and 6 bases lay in between. The CDR3 is 13 amino acids.

This clone was seen only a few times. This chain uses TRBV5-1 with TRBJ1-1, with D uncertain. This CDR3 has 14 residues. Trimming cost V 2 bases and J 1 base, with 9 bases left between them. CDR1 is SGHRS, CDR2 YFSETQ, per germline. CDR3 DNA sequence: TGCGCCAGCAGCTTCGGGTCCTCGAACACTGAAGCTTTCTTT. It encodes CASSFGSSNTEAFF. Together with reference TRBV5-1 and TRBJ1-1, the CDR3 gives the full variable domain: KAGVTQTPRYLIKTRGQQVTLSCSPISGHRSVSWYQQTPGQGLQFLFEYFSETQRNKGNFPGRFSGRQFSNSRSEMNVSTLELGDSALYLCASSFGSSNTEAFFGQGTRLTVV.

The V call is TRBV5-1, the J call TRBJ1-3, with a tentative D call TRBD1 (6 bases). Germline CDR1 and CDR2: SGHRS and YFSETQ. The CDR3 contains 16 residues. The V gene lost 2 bases and the J gene lost 3 bases, with 15 bases spanning the gap. The CDR3 sequence is CASSLEQGFDGNTIYF. The CDR3 DNA follows: TGCGCCAGCAGCTTAGAACAGGGTTTCGATGGAAACACCATATATTTT.

This clone was counted a few times. CDR3 DNA: TGCGCCAGCAGCTTGGACGGGTATGGCAATCAGCCCCAGCATTTT. Its translation is CASSLDGYGNQPQHF. The chain links TRBV5-1 to TRBJ1-5; unclear D gene. The CDR3 totals 15 residues. CDR1 is SGHRS, CDR2 YFSETQ, per germline. Trimming removed 0 bases at V and 2 bases at J, with 9 bases between.

The chain recombines TRBV30 with TRBJ2-7, with TRBD1 as a possible D gene (6 bases). CDR1 GTSNPN and CDR2 SVGIG come from the germline V gene (reference sequence). The CDR3 runs 11 residues. Deletions cut 0 bases from V and 6 bases from J, with 6 bases between. The CDR3 DNA sequence: TGTGCCTGGAGTGTACAGGGCGAGCAGTACTTC. It encodes CAWSVQGEQYF.

This clone was counted a few times. The chain couples TRBV6-1 to TRBJ2-3, with 9 bases fitting TRBD2. The length of the CDR3 is 14 residues. CDR1 is MNHNS and CDR2 is SASEGT in the germline V gene. V trimming: 7 bases; J trimming: 2 bases; junction bases outside the gene matches: 4. The CDR3 protein is CASTLAGATDTQYF. In DNA, the CDR3 is TGTGCCAGCACCTTAGCGGGAGCCACAGATACGCAGTATTTT.

This clone was counted only a few times. This chain joins TRBV27 and TRBJ2-1, with D maybe TRBD1 (5 bases). The germline V and J ends were trimmed by 6 bases and 7 bases, with 16 bases remaining between them. The CDR3 is 14 residues long. Germline V gene sequence: CDR1 MNHEY, CDR2 SMNVEV (reference sequence). This chain's CDR3 is CASRPSTVINEQFF. The CDR3 nucleotides read TGTGCCAGCAGGCCTTCGACAGTCATTAATGAGCAGTTCTTC.

This clone showed up just a few times. The V call is TRBV4-1, the J call TRBJ2-1; D is possibly TRBD2 (6 bases). The CDR3 consists of 12 residues. Germline loops: CDR1 MGHRA, CDR2 YSYEKL. V was shortened by 4 bases and J by 7 bases, with 8 bases between the two germline ends. The CDR3 nucleotides read TGCGCCAGCAGCCCTGGGGGGAATGAGCAGTTCTTC. Residues: CASSPGGNEQFF.

The chain employs TRBV6-5 and TRBJ1-1; no firm D call. V lost 8 bases to trimming and J lost 1 base, with 2 bases between them. The germline V gene encodes CDR1 MNHEY and CDR2 SVGAGI. The CDR3 has 10 residues. Written as DNA, the CDR3 is TGTGCCAGCCGGAACACTGAAGCTTTCTTT. As protein: CASRNTEAFF.

The rearrangement uses TRBV30 and TRBJ2-2, with TRBD2 matching 7 bases. This CDR3 is built from 15 residues. Germline CDR1 GTSNPN, CDR2 SVGIG (reference sequence). With V trimmed by 3 bases and J by 4 bases, 8 bases remained unmatched. Here the CDR3 reads CAWRTGASGTGELFF. CDR3 DNA: TGTGCCTGGAGGACGGGCGCTAGCGGCACCGGGGAGCTGTTTTTT. The full variable domain, with the rest looked up from reference TRBV30 and TRBJ2-2, is SQTIHQWPATLVQPVGSPLSLECTVEGTSNPNLYWYRQAAGRGLQLLFYSVGIGQISSEVPQNLSASRPQDRQFILSSKKLLLSDSGFYLCAWRTGASGTGELFFGEGSRLTVL.

This chain connects TRBV5-1 to TRBJ2-7; D possibly corresponds to TRBD2 (6 bases). Trimming removed 3 bases from V and 4 bases from J, with 8 bases in between. The germline CDR1 and CDR2 sequences are SGHRS and YFSETQ. The length of the CDR3 is 12 residues. The CDR3 protein is CASSSGGYEQYF. The CDR3 bases are TGCGCCAGCAGCTCCGGGGGTTACGAGCAGTACTTC.

This chain joins TRBV2 and TRBJ1-1; TRBD1 is a possible D gene (6 bases). The length of the CDR3 is 14 residues. V was clipped by 2 bases and J by 1 base, with 8 bases between them. Germline lookup yields CDR1 SNHLY and CDR2 FYNNEI. The CDR3 DNA follows: TGTGCCAGCAGTGAAATGGGGGCGAACACTGAAGCTTTCTTT. Protein sequence: CASSEMGANTEAFF.

The V gene is TRBV7-8, the J gene TRBJ1-2; TRBD1 agrees at 7 bases. V shed 2 bases, J shed 2 bases, and the junction held 5 bases outside the gene matches. This CDR3 has 15 amino acids. Germline V lookup: CDR1 SGHVS, CDR2 FQNEAQ. This chain's CDR3 is CASSLQSGGNYGYTF. CDR3 nucleotide sequence: TGTGCCAGCAGCTTACAGTCAGGGGGAAACTATGGCTACACCTTC.

There are a few counts of this clone. The chain is built from TRBV5-1 and TRBJ1-2; no clear D. The CDR3 length is 13 residues. In germline, CDR1 is SGHRS, CDR2 YFSETQ. V lost 7 bases to trimming and J lost 6 bases, with 16 bases between them. CDR3 region: CASSYSPNNGYTF. The CDR3 region has the DNA TGCGCCAGCTCCTACTCACCGAATAATGGCTACACCTTC.

The sample holds many counts of this clone. The chain employs TRBV6-1 and TRBJ2-7; D may be TRBD1 (5 bases). Germline V gene lookup returns CDR1 MNHNS and CDR2 SASEGT. This CDR3 spans 13 amino acids. V was shortened by 8 bases and J by 1 base, with 12 bases between the two germline ends. This CDR3 reads CASVRQPSYEQYF. The DNA of the CDR3 is TGTGCCAGCGTGAGACAGCCTTCCTACGAGCAGTACTTC.

There are a few counts of this clone. The chain has TRBV19 and TRBJ1-5; 7 nucleotides line up with TRBD1. Germline V gene data show CDR1 as LNHDA and CDR2 as SQIVND (reference sequence). The junction had 3 bases not matched to a gene; V was cut back by 4 bases and J by 6 bases. There are 13 residues in the CDR3. The CDR3 bases are TGTGCCAGTAGTAAGGGGGCCCCTCAGCCCCAGCATTTT. Translation: CASSKGAPQPQHF.

V is TRBV6-1 and J is TRBJ2-7; D uncertain. Looked up from germline, CDR1 is MNHNS and CDR2 is SASEGT. This CDR3 comprises 10 residues. V shed 10 bases and J shed 2 bases, with 6 bases lying between them. The CDR3 loop is CATTPYEQYF. CDR3 nucleotides: TGTGCCACTACCCCCTACGAGCAGTACTTC.

This clone came up a few times. J is TRBJ1-5 and V is TRBV27; D unclear. This CDR3 contains 13 residues. CDR1 MNHEY and CDR2 SMNVEV come from the germline V gene (reference sequence). V dropped 1 base and J dropped 6 bases, with 7 bases sitting between them. For the CDR3, the DNA is TGTGCCAGCAGTTTATTTGGGCGTCAGCCCCAGCATTTT. Translated: CASSLFGRQPQHF.

There are a few counts of this clone. This chain links TRBV27 with TRBJ2-7, with 7 bases aligning to TRBD2. V shed 3 bases, J shed 5 bases, and the junction held 4 bases outside the gene matches. The V gene's germline CDR1 is MNHEY and CDR2 SMNVEV (reference sequence). The CDR3 sequence is 13 residues long. CDR3 in DNA: TGTGCCAGCAGTTTTAGCGGGCAGGACGAGCAGTACTTC. Its protein is CASSFSGQDEQYF.